The sample holds one count of the clone carrying this TCR beta chain. Measured with immunoSEQ multiplex PCR; TCRdb has only the in-frame clones, and not every one. This table has about 330,000 clones, around 86% appearing once. The data were taken from a study of cytomegalovirus exposure and HLA in healthy donors. The CDR3 contains 14 residues. Germline V CDR1 and CDR2: SGHRS, YFSETQ. Unmatched junction bases numbered 7, after V lost 5 bases and J lost 4 bases. This TCR was sampled from a woman aged 18-30 years in good health and CMV-seronegative. The sequencing sample was made of PBMCs. The chain uses TRBV5-1 and TRBJ2-5; 8 nucleotides align to TRBD2. CDR3 region: CASSPQRELETQYF. The CDR3 DNA sequence: TGCGCCAGCAGTCCCCAGCGGGAGTTAGAGACCCAGTACTTC. The complete variable domain, with remaining parts taken from reference TRBV5-1 and TRBJ2-5, reads KAGVTQTPRYLIKTRGQQVTLSCSPISGHRSVSWYQQTPGQGLQFLFEYFSETQRNKGNFPGRFSGRQFSNSRSEMNVSTLELGDSALYLCASSPQRELETQYFGPGTRLLVL.